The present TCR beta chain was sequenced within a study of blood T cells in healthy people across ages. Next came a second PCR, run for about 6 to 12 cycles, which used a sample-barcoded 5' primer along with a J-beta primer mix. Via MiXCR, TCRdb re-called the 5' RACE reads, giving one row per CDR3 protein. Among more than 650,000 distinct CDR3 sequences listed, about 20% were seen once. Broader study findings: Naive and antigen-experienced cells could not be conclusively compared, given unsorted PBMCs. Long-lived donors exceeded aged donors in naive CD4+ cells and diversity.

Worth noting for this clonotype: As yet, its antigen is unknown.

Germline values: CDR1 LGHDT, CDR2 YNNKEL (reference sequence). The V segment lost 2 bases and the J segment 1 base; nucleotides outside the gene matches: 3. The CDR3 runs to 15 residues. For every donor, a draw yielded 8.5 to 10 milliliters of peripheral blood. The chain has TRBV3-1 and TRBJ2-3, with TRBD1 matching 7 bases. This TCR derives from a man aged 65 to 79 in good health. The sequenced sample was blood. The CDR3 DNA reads TGTGCCAGCAGCCAAAATCAGGGGGGCACAGATACGCAGTATTTT. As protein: CASSQNQGGTDTQYF.